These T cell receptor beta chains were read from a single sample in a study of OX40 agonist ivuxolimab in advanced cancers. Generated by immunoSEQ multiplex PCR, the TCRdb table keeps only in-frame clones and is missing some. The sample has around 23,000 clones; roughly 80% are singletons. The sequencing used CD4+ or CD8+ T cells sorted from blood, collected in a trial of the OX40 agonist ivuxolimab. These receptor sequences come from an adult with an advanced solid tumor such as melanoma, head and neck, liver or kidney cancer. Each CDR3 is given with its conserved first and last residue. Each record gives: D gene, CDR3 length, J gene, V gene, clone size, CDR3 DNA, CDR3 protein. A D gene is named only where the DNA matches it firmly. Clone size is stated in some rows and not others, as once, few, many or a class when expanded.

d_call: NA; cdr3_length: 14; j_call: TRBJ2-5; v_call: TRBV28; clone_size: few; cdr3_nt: TGTGCCAGCAGTTTAAGGTCCCAGCAAGAGACCCAGTACTTC; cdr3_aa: CASSLRSQQETQYF
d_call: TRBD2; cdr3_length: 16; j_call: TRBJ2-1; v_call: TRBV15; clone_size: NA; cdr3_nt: TGTGCCACCAGTCCTAGCGGGAGGGTAACCTACAATGAGCAGTTCTTC; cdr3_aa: CATSPSGRVTYNEQFF
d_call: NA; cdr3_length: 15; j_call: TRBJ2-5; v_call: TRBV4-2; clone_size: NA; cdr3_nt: TGTGCCAGCAGCTTTTTGACCGGGTCTCGGGAGACCCAGTACTTC; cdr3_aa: CASSFLTGSRETQYF
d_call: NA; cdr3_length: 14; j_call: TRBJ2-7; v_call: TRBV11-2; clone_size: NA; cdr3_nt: TGTGCCAGCAGCTACTCGGGTTCTTCCTACGAGCAGTACTTC; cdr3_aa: CASSYSGSSYEQYF
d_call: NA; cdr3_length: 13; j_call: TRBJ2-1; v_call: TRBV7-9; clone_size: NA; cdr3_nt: TGTGCCAGCAGCTTAGCGTCCTACAATGAGCAGTTCTTC; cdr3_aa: CASSLASYNEQFF
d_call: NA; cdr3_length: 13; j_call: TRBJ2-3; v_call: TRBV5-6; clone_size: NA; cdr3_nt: TGTGCCAGCAGCTTATGGACAAAGAGTACGCAGTATTTT; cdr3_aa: CASSLWTKSTQYF
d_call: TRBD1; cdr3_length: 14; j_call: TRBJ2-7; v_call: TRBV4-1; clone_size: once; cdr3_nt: TGCGCCAGCAGCCAAGGATTGGACAGGGACGAGCAGTACTTC; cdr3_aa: CASSQGLDRDEQYF
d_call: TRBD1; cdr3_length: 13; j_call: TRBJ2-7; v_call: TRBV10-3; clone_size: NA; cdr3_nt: TGTGCCGGGCGGACAGGATACTCCTACGAGCAGTACTTC; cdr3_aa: CAGRTGYSYEQYF
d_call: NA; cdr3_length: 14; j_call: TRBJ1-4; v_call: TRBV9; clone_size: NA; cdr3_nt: TGTGCCAGCAGCGGACGCGACAGAAACGAAAAACTGTTTTTT; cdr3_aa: CASSGRDRNEKLFF
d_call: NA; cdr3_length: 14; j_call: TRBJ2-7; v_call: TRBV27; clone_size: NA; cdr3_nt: TGTGCCAGCAGTTTAGGGACAACCCCCTACGAGCAGTACTTC; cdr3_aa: CASSLGTTPYEQYF
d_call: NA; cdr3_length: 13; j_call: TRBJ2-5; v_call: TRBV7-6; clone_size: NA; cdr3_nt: TGTGCCAGCAGCTTTTTGGACACTGAAGGCCAGTACTTC; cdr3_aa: CASSFLDTEGQYF
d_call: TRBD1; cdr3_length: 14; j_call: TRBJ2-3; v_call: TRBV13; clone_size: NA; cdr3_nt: TGTGCCAGCAGCAGAGGGACAGACACAGATACGCAGTATTTT; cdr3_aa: CASSRGTDTDTQYF
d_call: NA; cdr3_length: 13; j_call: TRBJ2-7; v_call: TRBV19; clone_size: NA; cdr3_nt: TGTGCCAGTAGTATATACGTGGGATACGAGCAGTACTTC; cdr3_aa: CASSIYVGYEQYF
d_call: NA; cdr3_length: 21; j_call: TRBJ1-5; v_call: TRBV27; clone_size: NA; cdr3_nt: TGTGCCAGCAGTTACATAGGGGGAGGACAGCGGAAGATGGATAGCAATCAGCCCCAGCATTTT; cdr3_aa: CASSYIGGGQRKMDSNQPQHF
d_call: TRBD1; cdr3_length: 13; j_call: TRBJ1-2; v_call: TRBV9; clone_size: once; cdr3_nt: TGTGCCAGCAGCCCCGACAGGGTCCATGGCTACACCTTC; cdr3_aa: CASSPDRVHGYTF
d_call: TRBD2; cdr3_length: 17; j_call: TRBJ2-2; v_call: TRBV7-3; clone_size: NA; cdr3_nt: TGTGCCAGCAGCCACGGACTAATAGCGGGGAGAAACGGGGAGCTGTTTTTT; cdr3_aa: CASSHGLIAGRNGELFF
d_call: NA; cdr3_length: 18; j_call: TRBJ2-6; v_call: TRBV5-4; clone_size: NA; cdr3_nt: TGTGCCAGCAGCTTGGCCGTAGGGACCCTCTCTGGGGCCAACGTCCTGACTTTC; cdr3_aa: CASSLAVGTLSGANVLTF
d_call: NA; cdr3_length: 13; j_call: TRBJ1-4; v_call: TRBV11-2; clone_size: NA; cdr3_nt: TGTGCCAGCAGCTTAGATCCTCGGGAAAAACTGTTTTTT; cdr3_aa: CASSLDPREKLFF
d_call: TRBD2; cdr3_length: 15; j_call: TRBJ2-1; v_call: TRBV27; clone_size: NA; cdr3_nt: TGTGCCAGCAGTTTATCGGCTAGCGGGAACAATGAGCAGTTCTTC; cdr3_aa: CASSLSASGNNEQFF
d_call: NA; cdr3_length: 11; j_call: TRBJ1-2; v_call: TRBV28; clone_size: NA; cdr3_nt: TGTGCCAGCGAAGGGGGAAATGGCTACACCTTC; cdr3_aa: CASEGGNGYTF
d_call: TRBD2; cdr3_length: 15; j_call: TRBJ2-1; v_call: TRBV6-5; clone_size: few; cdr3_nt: TGTGCCAGCAGTGCTCTAGCGGGGGGTTACAATGAGCAGTTCTTC; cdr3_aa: CASSALAGGYNEQFF
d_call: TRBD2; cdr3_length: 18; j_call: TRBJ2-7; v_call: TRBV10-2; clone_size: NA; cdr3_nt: TGCGCCAGCAGTGGGCCGGGACTAGCGAAAAGGGATACCTACGAGCAGTACTTC; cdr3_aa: CASSGPGLAKRDTYEQYF
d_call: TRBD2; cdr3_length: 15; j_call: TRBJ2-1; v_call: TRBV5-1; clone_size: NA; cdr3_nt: TGCGCCAGCAGCTTGGTTAGCGGGGAATACAATGAGCAGTTCTTC; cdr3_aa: CASSLVSGEYNEQFF